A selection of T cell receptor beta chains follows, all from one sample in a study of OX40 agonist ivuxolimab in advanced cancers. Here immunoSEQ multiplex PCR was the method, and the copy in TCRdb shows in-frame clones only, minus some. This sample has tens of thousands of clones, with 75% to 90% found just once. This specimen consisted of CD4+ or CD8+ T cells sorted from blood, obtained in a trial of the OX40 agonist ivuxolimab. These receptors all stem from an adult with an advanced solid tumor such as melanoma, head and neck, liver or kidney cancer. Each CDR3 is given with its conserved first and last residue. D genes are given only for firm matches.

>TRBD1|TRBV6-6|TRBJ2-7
CASSPRQGGLYEQYF
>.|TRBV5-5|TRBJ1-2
CASSLSGRANYGYTF
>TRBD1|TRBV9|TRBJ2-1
CASSSRGPNEQFF
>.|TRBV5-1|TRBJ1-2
CASSLDNYGYTF
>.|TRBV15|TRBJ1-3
CATSRDFGSSGNTIYF
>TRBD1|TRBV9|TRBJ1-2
CASSVGPHRGVYGYTF
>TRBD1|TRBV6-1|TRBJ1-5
CASSRTGAGNQPQHF
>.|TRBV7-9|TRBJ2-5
CASSFSQETQYF
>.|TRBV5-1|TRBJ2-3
CASSLAALVTDTQYF
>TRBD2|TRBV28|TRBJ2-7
CASSLFGTSGRYEQYF
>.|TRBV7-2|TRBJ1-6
CASRGGGYSPLHF
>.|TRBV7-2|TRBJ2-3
CASSLLGARGPNTHTQWF
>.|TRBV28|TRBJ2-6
CASSPGGGASGANVLTF
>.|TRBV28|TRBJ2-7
CASSSYPGTGVYEQYF
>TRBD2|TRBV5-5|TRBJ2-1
CASRSGAGGLYNEQFF
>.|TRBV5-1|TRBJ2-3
CASSSQGGGQDTQYF
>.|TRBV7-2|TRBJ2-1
CASSLERIGEQFF
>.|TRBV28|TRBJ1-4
CASSLIGLSNEKLFF
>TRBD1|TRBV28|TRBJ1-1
CASSLPDGQGGRTEAFF
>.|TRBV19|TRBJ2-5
CASSTGLRETQYF
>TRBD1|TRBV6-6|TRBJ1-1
CASSPRTGDTEAFF
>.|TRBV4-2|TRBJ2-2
CASSHGRNTGELFF
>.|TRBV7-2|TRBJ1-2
CASSLQGDGYTF